Presented here are 9 T cell receptor beta chains from one specimen sequenced in a study of blood T cell repertoires in COVID-19. Profiled with immunoSEQ multiplex PCR; TCRdb holds only in-frame clones, not every one. Among around 140,000 clones listed, about 87% were seen once. Sequencing used peripheral blood. The receptors were gathered from a man in his forties or fifties with active COVID-19.

This clone came up many times. The V and J genes are TRBV4-2 and TRBJ1-2; possibly TRBD1 for D (5 bases). Germline lookup yields CDR1 LGHNA and CDR2 YNFKEQ. V was shortened by 2 bases and J by 4 bases, with 14 bases between the two germline ends. The CDR3 has 15 amino acids. Here the CDR3 reads CASSQLKGVVYGYTF. CDR3 in DNA: TGTGCCAGCAGCCAACTCAAAGGGGTGGTCTATGGCTACACCTTC.

This clone was counted a few times. The J gene is TRBJ1-2, the V gene TRBV11-2, with 7 positions matching TRBD1. The CDR3 loop spans 13 amino acids. V gave up 3 bases and J gave up 4 bases; unmatched junction bases: 2. CDR1 is SGHAT, CDR2 FQNNGV, per germline. CDR3 coding DNA: TGTGCCAGCAGCTTCGCAGGGGGCTATGGCTACACCTTC. This sequence encodes CASSFAGGYGYTF.

In regard to this clone: The same CDR3 arises from other DNA sequences in this sample as well. The chain uses TRBV15 and TRBJ1-1; TRBD1 aligns across 7 bases. Per the germline V gene, CDR1 is LNHNV and CDR2 is YYDKDF (reference sequence). CDR3 length: 13 amino acids. J was trimmed by 5 bases and V by 5 bases; bases with no gene match: 5. CDR3 coding DNA: TGTGCCACCAGCCCCCACAGGGGTACTGAAGCTTTCTTT. Translating gives CATSPHRGTEAFF.

V and J are TRBV19 and TRBJ2-6; D is unclear. CDR1 is LNHDA, CDR2 SQIVND, per germline (reference sequence). CDR3 length: 15 amino acids. V was clipped by 3 bases and J by 1 base, with 7 bases between them. The DNA of the CDR3 is TGTGCCAGTAGTATCCCCCCTTCTGGGGCCAACGTCCTGACTTTC. Residues: CASSIPPSGANVLTF.

This clone was seen more than once but under ten times. The chain has TRBV29-1 and TRBJ1-1, with D perhaps TRBD1 (5 bases). The V gene lost 7 bases and the J gene lost 5 bases, with 20 bases spanning the gap. Per germline, CDR1 SQVTM and CDR2 ANQGSEA. The CDR3 consists of 14 residues. CDR3 coding DNA: TGCAGCGCCCCGACAGATCGCGGGGATACTGAAGCTTTCTTT. It specifies CSAPTDRGDTEAFF.

This sequence joins TRBV6-5 and TRBJ2-7, with TRBD1 matching 10 bases. Germline loops: CDR1 MNHEY, CDR2 SVGAGI. The trim removed 6 bases at V and 2 bases at J, leaving 4 bases unmatched. The CDR3 is 14 residues long. CDR3 protein: CASRQGQGTYEQYF. CDR3 coding DNA: TGTGCCAGCAGACAGGGACAGGGGACCTACGAGCAGTACTTC.

The rearrangement uses TRBV6-1 and TRBJ1-2; 10 bases map to TRBD1. Trimming cost V 1 base and J 0 bases; bases outside gene matches: 5. The CDR3 runs 17 residues. The germline V gene encodes CDR1 MNHNS and CDR2 SASEGT. The CDR3 DNA reads TGTGCCAGCAGTGAAGGGGGACAGGGGACAGCTAACTATGGCTACACCTTC. This codes for CASSEGGQGTANYGYTF.

This sequence joins TRBV6-5 and TRBJ2-5; TRBD1 is a possible D gene (6 bases). This CDR3 region has 15 residues. Germline CDR1 and CDR2: MNHEY and SVGAGI. Deletions cut 2 bases from V and 2 bases from J, with 12 bases between. The CDR3 here is CASSYGGSVQETQYF. The CDR3 coding sequence is TGTGCCAGCAGTTACGGGGGCAGCGTGCAAGAGACCCAGTACTTC.

V and J are TRBV5-1 and TRBJ2-1, with TRBD2 matching 10 bases. This CDR3 is built from 13 residues. Germline V gives CDR1 SGHRS, CDR2 YFSETQ. J lost 6 bases, V lost 6 bases, and 3 bases had no gene match. CDR3 region: CASMERGGNEQFF. DNA of the CDR3: TGCGCCAGCATGGAGCGGGGGGGCAATGAGCAGTTCTTC. The full variable domain, its missing parts supplied by reference TRBV5-1 and TRBJ2-1, is KAGVTQTPRYLIKTRGQQVTLSCSPISGHRSVSWYQQTPGQGLQFLFEYFSETQRNKGNFPGRFSGRQFSNSRSEMNVSTLELGDSALYLCASMERGGNEQFFGPGTRLTVL.